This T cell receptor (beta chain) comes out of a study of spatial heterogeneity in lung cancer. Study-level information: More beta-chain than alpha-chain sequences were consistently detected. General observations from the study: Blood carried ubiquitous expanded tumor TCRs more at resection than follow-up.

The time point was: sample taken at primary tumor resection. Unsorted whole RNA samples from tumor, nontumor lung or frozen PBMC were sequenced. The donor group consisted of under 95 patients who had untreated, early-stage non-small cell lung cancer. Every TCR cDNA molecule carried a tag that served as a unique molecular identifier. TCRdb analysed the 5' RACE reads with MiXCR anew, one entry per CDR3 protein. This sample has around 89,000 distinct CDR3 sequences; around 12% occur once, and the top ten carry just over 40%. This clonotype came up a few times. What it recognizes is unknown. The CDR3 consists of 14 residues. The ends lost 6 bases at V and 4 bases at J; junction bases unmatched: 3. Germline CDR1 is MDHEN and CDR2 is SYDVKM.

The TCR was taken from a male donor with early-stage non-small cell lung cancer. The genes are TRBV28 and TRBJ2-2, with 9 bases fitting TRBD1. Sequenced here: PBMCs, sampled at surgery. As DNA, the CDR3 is TGTGCCAGCAGAGTACAGGGGGCCACCGGGGAGCTGTTTTTT. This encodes CASRVQGATGELFF.